The following is a T cell receptor (beta chain) sequence with its context. These data are taken from a study of identical twins. One entry per CDR3 protein, called by TCRdb with MiXCR from the 5' RACE reads. The profile shows around 1.7 million distinct CDR3 sequences, 25% to 35% of them singletons. CDR1 and CDR2 from the germline V gene are SGDLS and YYNGEE. With 2 bases removed from V and 3 bases from J, the gap between germline ends came to 8 bases. The CDR3 consists of 13 residues. The chain has TRBV9 and TRBJ1-1; TRBD1 is a possible D gene (5 bases). This TCR derives from a newborn girl in good health. Sequencing was carried out using cord blood. The CDR3: CASSVQGYTEAFF. The CDR3, as DNA: TGTGCCAGCAGCGTCCAGGGCTACACTGAAGCTTTCTTT.